The 10 T cell receptor beta chains presented below share a single source sample, sequenced in a study of control samples from healthy donors and cancer patients (dated by TCRdb to the early 2020s). The method was the immunoSEQ multiplex PCR assay. TCRdb retrieved this table from immuneACCESS and kept in-frame rearrangements only. Not all clones are present; in checked studies, unresolved V genes account for under half, and no reason is known for the remainder. The sample has roughly 81,000 clones on record, approximately 80% of them singletons. The ten largest make up 11% of the sample. What was sequenced was PBMCs. Receptors were obtained from a man in his sixties with head and neck cancer.

J is TRBJ1-2 and V is TRBV6-6, with TRBD1 as a possible D gene (5 bases). The V and J ends lost 5 bases and 10 bases respectively, with 20 bases between them. Germline assignment: CDR1 MNHNY and CDR2 SVGAGI (reference sequence). This CDR3 has 14 amino acids. In DNA form, the CDR3 reads TGTGCCAGCAGTAATCCTAACATTCAGGGCGTCTACACCTTC. Amino acid sequence: CASSNPNIQGVYTF.

V is TRBV27 and J is TRBJ2-7; the match to TRBD2 covers 8 bases. This CDR3 is 14 amino acids long. The V segment lost 3 bases and the J segment 6 bases; nucleotides outside the gene matches: 7. Germline V gene sequence: CDR1 MNHEY, CDR2 SMNVEV (reference sequence). This chain's CDR3 is CASSFVAGIGEQYF. The CDR3 nucleotides read TGTGCCAGCAGTTTTGTAGCGGGAATAGGCGAGCAGTACTTC.

The chain combines TRBV6-5 with TRBJ2-7; D perhaps matches TRBD1 (6 bases). V lost 2 bases and J lost 3, with 11 bases in between. The CDR3 has 14 amino acids. Germline values: CDR1 MNHEY, CDR2 SVGAGI. The CDR3: CASSYEGQIYEQYF. CDR3 nucleotide sequence: TGTGCCAGCAGTTACGAGGGACAAATCTACGAGCAGTACTTC.

This clone was counted between two and nine times. This chain connects TRBV19 to TRBJ1-5, with no clear D. V lost 1 base and J 0 bases, leaving 7 bases between the germline ends. Germline CDR1 is LNHDA and CDR2 is SQIVND (reference sequence). The CDR3 loop spans 15 amino acids. The CDR3 DNA reads TGTGCCAGTAGTATAGGTTGGATTAGCAATCAGCCCCAGCATTTT. Amino acids: CASSIGWISNQPQHF.

The chain is built from TRBV29-1 and TRBJ2-5; D may be TRBD1 (6 bases). V was trimmed by 7 bases and J by 5 bases, leaving 17 bases between them. Germline V lookup: CDR1 SQVTM, CDR2 ANQGSEA. The CDR3 is made up of 13 amino acids. In nucleotides, the CDR3 is TGCAGCGGCGTTCGCACAGGGACGGAGACCCAGTACTTC. Protein sequence: CSGVRTGTETQYF.

V is TRBV7-9 and J is TRBJ1-1; tentatively, D is TRBD1 (5 bases). The V gene lost 3 bases and the J gene lost 0 bases, with 11 bases spanning the gap. Germline lookup yields CDR1 SEHNR and CDR2 FQNEAQ (reference sequence). This CDR3 contains 15 residues. CDR3 residues: CASSFGGVMNTEAFF. CDR3 DNA sequence: TGTGCCAGCAGCTTTGGGGGTGTTATGAACACTGAAGCTTTCTTT. The variable domain in full, completed from reference TRBV7-9 and TRBJ1-1, reads DTGVSQNPRHKITKRGQNVTFRCDPISEHNRLYWYRQTLGQGPEFLTYFQNEAQLEKSRLLSDRFSAERPKGSFSTLEIQRTEQGDSAMYLCASSFGGVMNTEAFFGQGTRLTVV.

The chain has TRBV5-4 and TRBJ2-7; the D is unclear. Trimming shortened V by 1 base and J by 2 bases, and 13 bases separated the two germline ends. The CDR3 contains 15 residues. Per the germline V gene, CDR1 is SGHNT and CDR2 is YYREEE (reference sequence). CDR3 bases: TGTGCCAGCAGCTTGTCATCCGCGACACCCTACGAGCAGTACTTC. Its protein product is CASSLSSATPYEQYF.

In DNA, the CDR3 is TGTGCCAGCAGCTTGGACCCACTAGCGGGGACCCGCACAGATACGCAGTATTTT. Its translation: CASSLDPLAGTRTDTQYF. V usage is TRBV5-4 and J usage is TRBJ2-3; 10 positions match TRBD2. V dropped 0 bases and J dropped 1; count of bases not matched to a gene: 8. Germline assignment: CDR1 SGHNT and CDR2 YYREEE (reference sequence). This CDR3 contains 18 residues.

The chain is built from TRBV6-1 and TRBJ1-3; possibly TRBD1 for D (6 bases). This CDR3 is built from 16 residues. Germline CDR1 MNHNS, CDR2 SASEGT. The ends were cut back, 4 bases at V and 0 bases at J, with 13 bases in the middle. The CDR3 DNA sequence: TGTGCCAGCAGTGCGTACCGGGACAACTCTGGAAACACCATATATTTT. It encodes CASSAYRDNSGNTIYF.

J is TRBJ2-7 and V is TRBV10-1, with D uncertain. The CDR3 consists of 12 residues. Germline loops: CDR1 WNHNN, CDR2 SYGVQD (reference sequence). Between the trimmed V and J ends, which lost 6 bases and 5 bases, there was a span of 11 bases. CDR3 nucleotide sequence: TGCGCCAGCAGAGGCGGCTCGGACGAGCAGTACTTC. It codes for CASRGGSDEQYF.